This note documents a single TCR beta chain sequence. CDR3 size: 19 residues. Germline assignment: CDR1 LGHNA and CDR2 YNFKEQ. Trimming took off 4 bases at V and 0 bases at J, with 22 bases between the two ends. These data come from a study of cytomegalovirus exposure and HLA in healthy donors. PCR amplification relied on 60 Vbeta primers (plus 13 Jbeta primers). Profiled with immunoSEQ multiplex PCR; TCRdb holds only in-frame clones, not every one. Among about 150,000 clones listed, roughly 77% were seen once. The sequencing input was PBMCs. This receptor was taken from a man aged 18 to 35 in good health and CMV-seropositive. The chain couples TRBV4-2 to TRBJ2-1, with D maybe TRBD1 (7 bases). The CDR3 here is CASSPQGGGGGPSYNEQFF. The CDR3 DNA sequence: TGTGCCAGCAGCCCTCAGGGGGGTGGTGGCGGCCCCTCCTACAATGAGCAGTTCTTC.